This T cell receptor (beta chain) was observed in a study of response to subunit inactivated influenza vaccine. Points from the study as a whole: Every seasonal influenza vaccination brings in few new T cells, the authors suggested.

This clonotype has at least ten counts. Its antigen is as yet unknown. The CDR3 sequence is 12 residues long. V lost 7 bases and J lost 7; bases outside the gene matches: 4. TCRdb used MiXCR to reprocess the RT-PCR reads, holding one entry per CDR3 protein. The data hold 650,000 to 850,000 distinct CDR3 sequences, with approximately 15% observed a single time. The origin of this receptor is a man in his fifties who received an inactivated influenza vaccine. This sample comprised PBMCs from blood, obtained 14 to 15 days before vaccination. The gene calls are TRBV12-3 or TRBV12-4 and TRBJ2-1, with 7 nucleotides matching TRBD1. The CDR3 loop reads CASTRQGNEQFF. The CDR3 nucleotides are TGTGCCAGCACCAGACAGGGAAATGAGCAGTTCTTC.